The next 21 T cell receptor beta chains were all read from a single sample in a study of blood T cells in healthy people across ages. A sample-barcoded 5' primer and a J-beta primer mix were used in a second PCR of roughly 6 to 11 cycles. TCRdb called the 5' RACE reads again in MiXCR, with one record for every CDR3 protein. Of around 780,000 distinct CDR3 sequences listed, under 30% are singletons. The same data also went into a second study, on T cells of mothers and their children.

Sequenced input: blood. Receptors originate from a boy aged 5-17 years in good health.

The J gene is TRBJ2-5, the V gene TRBV6-5; 11 positions agree with TRBD2. The J call may not be correct, given that the DNA end is closer to TRBJ2-7. CDR1 and CDR2 from the germline V gene are MNHEY and SVGAGI. The CDR3 consists of 14 residues. The chain's CDR3 is CASSSSGGIYEQYF. CDR3 DNA sequence: TGTGCCAGCAGTTCTAGCGGGGGGATCTACGAGCAGTACTTC.

This clonotype came up a few times. This chain links TRBV11-2 with TRBJ2-3; 15 nucleotides match TRBD2. Germline CDR1 reads SGHAT; CDR2 reads FQNNGV. Germline trimming cut 5 bases from V and 4 bases from J; bases unmatched to any gene: 13. The CDR3 is made up of 19 amino acids. The CDR3 DNA reads as TGTGCCAGCAGCCCCCCCGGACTAGCGGGGGGGCCGAAGCCAGATACGCAGTATTTT. This encodes CASSPPGLAGGPKPDTQYF.

In this sample, this clonotype turned up a few times. The chain carries TRBV12-3 or TRBV12-4 and TRBJ2-7; D gene unclear. V was clipped by 4 bases and J by 6 bases, with 10 bases between them. The length of the CDR3 is 12 residues. This CDR3 is CASSYRPSEQYF. The CDR3 bases are TGTGCCAGCAGTTACCGACCCAGCGAGCAGTACTTC.

This clonotype was seen a handful of times. This chain joins TRBV5-1 and TRBJ2-5, with D tentatively TRBD1 or TRBD2 (9 bases each). CDR1 SGHRS and CDR2 YFSETQ come from the germline V gene. The CDR3 extends over 19 amino acids. Trimming pared 4 bases from V and 2 bases from J, leaving 27 bases between. CDR3 coding DNA: TGCGCCAGCAGCCCCGACAGGGGGAAGGCTAGCGGGGCTCAAGAGACCCAGTACTTC. Translating gives CASSPDRGKASGAQETQYF.

About this clonotype itself: Relative to the germline gene, one junction end is altered; a read error may explain this. This chain joins TRBV9 and TRBJ2-3; D not resolved. CDR1 SGDLS and CDR2 YYNGEE come from the germline V gene. This CDR3 has 12 amino acids. DNA of the CDR3: TGTGCCAGCAGCCCCCGGCCTGATACGCGGTATTTT. Amino acids: CASSPRPDTRYF.

The V and J genes are TRBV29-1 and TRBJ2-7; D gene ambiguous. The CDR3 totals 11 residues. Germline CDR1 and CDR2: SQVTM and ANQGSEA. The chain's CDR3 is CTPGFPYEQYF. DNA of the CDR3: TGCACCCCGGGTTTTCCCTACGAGCAGTACTTC.

The chain links TRBV5-1 to TRBJ1-4; perhaps TRBD1 as D (6 bases). The CDR3 runs 13 residues. V was pared by 5 bases and J by 8 bases, with 13 bases between. Germline V gene sequence: CDR1 SGHRS, CDR2 YFSETQ. This CDR3 is CASSSGHDEKLFF. CDR3 bases: TGCGCCAGCAGTTCGGGACACGACGAAAAACTGTTTTTT.

There are many counts of this clonotype. V gene TRBV19 combines with J gene TRBJ2-2; 7 positions match TRBD2. This CDR3 is 15 amino acids long. Trimming at V came to 5 bases and at J to 1 base, leaving 4 bases not matched to a gene. CDR1 and CDR2 (germline): LNHDA, SQIVND (reference sequence). CDR3 nucleotide sequence: TGTGCCAGTAGTCCTTCGGGAGGGAACACCGGGGAGCTGTTTTTT. Translating it yields CASSPSGGNTGELFF.

J is TRBJ2-7 and V is TRBV12-3 or TRBV12-4; no definite D call. V lost 3 bases, J lost 2 bases, and 11 bases lay in between. This CDR3 spans 14 amino acids. CDR3 coding DNA: TGTGCCAGCAGTTTTGGTCACCCAACCTACGAGCAGTACTTC. It yields the protein CASSFGHPTYEQYF.

The chain is built from TRBV7-9 and TRBJ2-5; D is unresolved. The CDR3 length is 14 residues. The V end lost 3 bases, the J end lost 0 bases, and 8 bases lay between the germline ends. Germline V gene data show CDR1 as SEHNR and CDR2 as FQNEAQ (reference sequence). CDR3: CASSFYVDQETQYF. The CDR3 coding sequence is TGTGCCAGCAGCTTTTACGTAGACCAAGAGACCCAGTACTTC.

J is TRBJ2-1 and V is TRBV7-8; the match to TRBD2 covers 8 bases. Germline CDR1 SGHVS, CDR2 FQNEAQ. The CDR3 has 13 residues. The V gene end was trimmed by 4 bases and the J gene end by 8 bases; junction bases not matched to a gene: 4. The DNA for the CDR3 is TGTGCCAGCAGCTCGAATAGCGGGGATGAGCAGTTCTTC. It translates to CASSSNSGDEQFF.

The V call is TRBV6-2 or TRBV6-3, the J call TRBJ2-7; 9 bases agree with TRBD2. The CDR3 is 16 amino acids. Germline CDR1 and CDR2: MNHEY and SVGEGT. The junction had 12 bases not matched to a gene; V was cut back by 2 bases and J by 7 bases. Here the CDR3 reads CASSYPSAGGPGEQYF. The CDR3 coding sequence is TGTGCCAGCAGTTACCCCTCGGCGGGGGGGCCGGGTGAGCAGTACTTC.

Only a few counts were recorded for this clonotype. The chain has TRBV12-3 or TRBV12-4 and TRBJ2-1; weak D call: TRBD1 (5 bases). The CDR3 consists of 16 residues. The germline V and J ends were trimmed by 3 bases and 4 bases, with 16 bases remaining between them. DNA for the CDR3: TGTGCCAGCAGTTTGCCCATGGACCAGGGATACAATGAGCAGTTCTTC. It is translated as CASSLPMDQGYNEQFF.

The chain is built from TRBV28 and TRBJ1-1; perhaps TRBD1 as D (6 bases). Between the trimmed V and J ends, which lost 8 bases and 10 bases, there was a span of 17 bases. In germline, CDR1 is MDHEN, CDR2 SYDVKM. The CDR3 is 12 amino acids. CDR3 in DNA: TGTGCCAGCTCCCTAGGGGGTTTGGCAGCTTTCTTT. Protein sequence: CASSLGGLAAFF.

The chain employs TRBV4-1 and TRBJ2-3, with TRBD2 identical over 8 bases. Per the germline V gene, CDR1 is MGHRA and CDR2 is YSYEKL. The CDR3 runs to 17 residues. Losses at the gene ends were 4 bases for V and 6 bases for J; bases not matched to a gene: 15. The CDR3 DNA reads TGCGCCAGCAGCCTAGTGGGTACTAGCGGAACTGGGGATACGCAGTATTTT. Translated: CASSLVGTSGTGDTQYF.

The V and J genes are TRBV20-1 and TRBJ1-4, with D hard to call. The germline gives CDR1 DFQATT, CDR2 SNEGSKA (reference sequence). The V end lost 6 bases, the J end lost 3 bases, and 11 bases lay between the germline ends. There are 13 residues in the CDR3. The CDR3 loop reads CSAELASNEKLFF. In DNA form, the CDR3 reads TGCAGTGCCGAATTAGCGTCTAATGAAAAACTGTTTTTT.

The J gene is TRBJ2-5, the V gene TRBV7-2, with D perhaps matching TRBD2 (5 bases). Germline V gives CDR1 SGHTA, CDR2 FQGNSA. CDR3 size: 15 residues. V lost 5 bases and J lost 4, with 17 bases in between. The CDR3 DNA is TGTGCCAGCAGCGGCCGGTTCGGGGTTTTAGAGACCCAGTACTTC. Translation: CASSGRFGVLETQYF.

Only a few counts were recorded for this clonotype. V usage is TRBV29-1 and J usage is TRBJ2-3; tentative D call: TRBD1 (6 bases). Germline CDR1 is SQVTM and CDR2 is ANQGSEA. Trimming took 7 bases from V and 4 from J, leaving 27 bases between them. The CDR3 is made up of 17 amino acids. CDR3 DNA: TGCAGCGCAGGAAGAGAGTATGGGGGCGAATGGTCAGATACGCAGTATTTT. Amino acids: CSAGREYGGEWSDTQYF.

The genes are TRBV30 and TRBJ2-7; perhaps TRBD2 as D (6 bases). The germline gives CDR1 GTSNPN, CDR2 SVGIG (reference sequence). V gave up 1 base and J gave up 2 bases, with 15 bases separating them. This CDR3 comprises 15 residues. The CDR3 loop reads CAWSEGTDYTYEQYF. The CDR3 DNA is TGTGCCTGGAGTGAAGGGACGGACTATACCTACGAGCAGTACTTC.

This clonotype came up many times. The chain couples TRBV28 to TRBJ2-7; D not certain. There are 15 residues in the CDR3. Between the trimmed V and J ends, which lost 4 bases and 3 bases, there was a span of 16 bases. The germline gives CDR1 MDHEN, CDR2 SYDVKM. The DNA of the CDR3 is TGTGCCAGCAGTTCCAGACTCCAAGGCCTCTACGAGCAGTACTTC. Its translation: CASSSRLQGLYEQYF.

In this sample, this clonotype turned up a few times. This chain links TRBV28 with TRBJ2-1; 8 bases map to TRBD2. Germline CDR1 reads MDHEN; CDR2 reads SYDVKM. V lost 7 bases to trimming and J lost 3 bases; unmatched junction nucleotides: 8. The length of the CDR3 is 15 residues. DNA for the CDR3: TGTGCCAGCATCACCGTAACTAGCGGCTACAATGAGCAGTTCTTC. Encoded protein: CASITVTSGYNEQFF. Using reference TRBV28 and TRBJ2-1 for the parts outside the CDR3, the full variable domain is DVKVTQSSRYLVKRTGEKVFLECVQDMDHENMFWYRQDPGLGLRLIYFSYDVKMKEKGDIPEGYSVSREKKERFSLILESASTNQTSMYLCASITVTSGYNEQFFGPGTRLTVL.